This TCR beta chain was captured in a study of T cells of healthy individuals listed by TCRdb under 2018. Remarks on this clonotype: Its antigen is not yet known. Base-call qualities are not available, and no considerably larger clone is one nucleotide away.

Library generation was performed with 5' RACE. For sequencing, an Illumina MiSeq was employed. The raw public data were reprocessed by TCRdb itself: fastp quality trimming at Q25, MiXCR clonotype calling, in-frame beta chains only. Rows with one shared CDR3 protein collapse into an entry with the most common genes and DNA. This sample lists around 98,000 distinct CDR3 sequences; approximately 15% were detected once. In total, the top ten clones hold over 5% of the sample. The CDR3 runs 15 amino acids, cysteine and phenylalanine included. Of all the DNA, just the CDR3 is kept, 45 bases in frame from base 1. V and J are trimmed by 3 bases and 3 bases, and the gene matches miss 7 bases of the junction. The germline V gene (reference sequence) sets CDR1 to SGHNT and CDR2 to YYREEE.

The V and J genes are TRBV5-4 and TRBJ2-7, with 9 bases in between that match TRBD2. The TCR sequence derives from a human donor in good health. Here the CDR3 is given as CASSSGLAPSYEQYF. The DNA sequence is given as TGTGCCAGCAGCTCCGGACTAGCGCCCAGCTACGAGCAGTACTTC.